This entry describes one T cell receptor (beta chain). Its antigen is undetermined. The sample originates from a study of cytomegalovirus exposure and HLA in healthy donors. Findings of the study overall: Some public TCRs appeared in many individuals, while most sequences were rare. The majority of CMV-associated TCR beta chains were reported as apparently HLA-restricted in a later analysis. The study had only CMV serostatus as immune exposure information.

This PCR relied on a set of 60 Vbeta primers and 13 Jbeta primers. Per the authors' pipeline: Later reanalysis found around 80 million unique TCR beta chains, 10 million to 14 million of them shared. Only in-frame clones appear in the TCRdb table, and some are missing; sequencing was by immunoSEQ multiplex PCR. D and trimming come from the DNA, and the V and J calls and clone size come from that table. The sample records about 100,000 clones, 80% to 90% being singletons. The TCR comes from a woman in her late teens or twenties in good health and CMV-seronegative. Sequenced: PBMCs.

CDR3 DNA: TGCAGCGGAAAACAGGGACCCGGCTACACCTTC. This encodes CSGKQGPGYTF. The chain combines TRBV29-1 with TRBJ1-2, with a tentative D call TRBD1 (6 bases). The CDR3 is made up of 11 amino acids. Per the germline V gene, CDR1 is SQVTM and CDR2 is ANQGSEA. Trimming pared 7 bases from V and 8 bases from J, leaving 14 bases between.